This T cell receptor beta chain was recorded in a study of blood T cell repertoires in COVID-19. The overall study: Samples taken during acute and convalescent COVID-19 were collected in the United States, Italy and Spain.

Produced via immunoSEQ multiplex PCR; TCRdb's table is partial and in-frame only. The sample records more than 200,000 clones, about nine tenths being singletons. Trimming removed 4 bases from V and 2 bases from J; junction bases left unmatched: 7. The CDR3 extends over 17 amino acids. CDR1 KGHDR and CDR2 SFDVKD come from the germline V gene. V is TRBV24-1 and J is TRBJ2-3, with TRBD2 matching over 11 bases. Sample: peripheral blood. The receptor's source is an elderly man with acute or convalescent COVID-19. Here the CDR3 reads CATSERLAGPDTDTQYF. The CDR3 DNA follows: TGTGCCACCAGTGAAAGACTAGCGGGACCCGACACAGATACGCAGTATTTT.